Below, 14 T cell receptor beta chains from the same sample are listed, as sequenced in a study of HIV-infected children after antiretroviral therapy interruption. Treatment of the sample: PENTA 11 planned treatment interruption arm or continuous ART arm. The TCR library was built from RNA with a 3' RACE protocol and unique molecular identifiers. TCRdb analysed the 3' RACE reads with MiXCR anew, one entry per CDR3 protein. The sample yields 70,000 to 90,000 distinct CDR3 sequences, approximately 6.9% seen once. The source material was CD45RA+ CD4+ T cells from PBMCs, pooled from several time points, sampled from a donor given antiretroviral therapy, either interrupted or continuous. As for subset: naive CD4+ CD45RA+ CD45RO- T cells. These TCRs come from a pool of human donors with HIV.

The table lists this clonotype with many counts. The chain recombines TRBV3-1 with TRBJ2-2; tentatively, D is TRBD1 (5 bases). The V end lost 4 bases, the J end lost 6 bases, and 15 bases lay between the germline ends. CDR3 size: 15 residues. Per the germline V gene, CDR1 is LGHDT and CDR2 is YNNKEL (reference sequence). For the CDR3, the DNA is TGTGCCAGCAGCCCCCGACAGACCTACCCCGGGGAGCTGTTTTTT. As protein: CASSPRQTYPGELFF.

This clonotype was seen repeatedly, ten times or more. V usage is TRBV11-3 and J usage is TRBJ2-1, with a weak D call TRBD1 (6 bases). V was trimmed by 1 base and J by 3 bases, leaving 7 bases between them. This CDR3 is built from 14 residues. Germline lookup yields CDR1 SGHNT and CDR2 YENEEA. This CDR3 reads CASSLGRGYNEQFF. DNA for the CDR3: TGTGCCAGCAGCTTAGGCAGGGGCTACAATGAGCAGTTCTTC.

This clonotype was seen ten or more times. The V call is TRBV7-9, the J call TRBJ1-2, with TRBD1 identical over 10 bases. From germline, CDR1 is SEHNR and CDR2 FQNEAQ (reference sequence). The V gene end was trimmed by 5 bases and the J gene end by 0 bases; junction bases not matched to a gene: 6. This CDR3 is built from 16 residues. CDR3 loop: CASSMRDRGPNYGYTF. The CDR3 DNA follows: TGTGCCAGCAGCATGCGCGACAGGGGGCCTAACTATGGCTACACCTTC. Complete variable domain (other parts from reference TRBV7-9 and TRBJ1-2): DTGVSQNPRHKITKRGQNVTFRCDPISEHNRLYWYRQTLGQGPEFLTYFQNEAQLEKSRLLSDRFSAERPKGSFSTLEIQRTEQGDSAMYLCASSMRDRGPNYGYTFGSGTRLTVV.

This chain links TRBV6-5 with TRBJ2-7, with D maybe TRBD1 (5 bases). V shed 5 bases and J shed 10 bases, with 12 bases lying between them. From germline, CDR1 is MNHEY and CDR2 SVGAGI. CDR3 length equals 11 residues. The CDR3: CASSDSYEQYF. The DNA for the CDR3 is TGTGCCAGCAGTGACAGCTATGAACAGTACTTC.

This clonotype has at least ten counts. V gene TRBV5-1 combines with J gene TRBJ1-1, with D possibly being TRBD1 (6 bases). Germline CDR1 and CDR2: SGHRS and YFSETQ. V was shortened by 6 bases and J by 4 bases, with 16 bases between the two germline ends. This CDR3 has 14 residues. CDR3: CASNREGSGTEAFF. CDR3 nucleotide sequence: TGCGCCAGCAACAGGGAAGGGTCCGGCACTGAAGCTTTCTTT.

This clonotype was seen repeatedly, ten times or more. This chain joins TRBV5-1 and TRBJ2-2, with 9 bases that match TRBD2. Germline V gene data show CDR1 as SGHRS and CDR2 as YFSETQ. The V gene end was trimmed by 4 bases and the J gene end by 6 bases; junction bases not matched to a gene: 16. This CDR3 is 18 amino acids long. CDR3 in amino acids: CASSTTLSGGPVSGELFF. The CDR3 region has the DNA TGCGCCAGCAGCACAACTCTTAGCGGGGGACCCGTATCCGGGGAGCTGTTTTTT. The whole variable domain, remainder taken from reference TRBV5-1 and TRBJ2-2, is KAGVTQTPRYLIKTRGQQVTLSCSPISGHRSVSWYQQTPGQGLQFLFEYFSETQRNKGNFPGRFSGRQFSNSRSEMNVSTLELGDSALYLCASSTTLSGGPVSGELFFGEGSRLTVL.

This clonotype has a handful of counts. The rearrangement uses TRBV4-1 and TRBJ1-4; unclear D gene. The CDR3 contains 16 residues. From germline, CDR1 is MGHRA and CDR2 YSYEKL. Trimming removed 4 bases from V and 0 bases from J, with 12 bases in between. The chain's CDR3 is CASSPEPGSTNEKLFF. CDR3 DNA: TGCGCCAGCAGCCCAGAACCAGGCTCAACTAATGAAAAACTGTTTTTT.

The rearrangement joins TRBV9 to TRBJ1-6, with D perhaps TRBD1 (5 bases). Germline CDR1 is SGDLS and CDR2 is YYNGEE. Trimming pared 0 bases from V and 1 base from J, leaving 14 bases between. The CDR3 has 18 residues. The CDR3 DNA sequence: TGTGCCAGCAGCGTAGATTTGGGGGGAGAGTCCTATAATTCACCCCTCCACTTT. It codes for CASSVDLGGESYNSPLHF.

This chain uses TRBV15 with TRBJ1-2; a weak D match, TRBD1 (5 bases). V lost 1 base and J 0 bases, leaving 9 bases between the germline ends. CDR1 is LNHNV, CDR2 YYDKDF, per germline (reference sequence). The CDR3 consists of 15 residues. CDR3 nucleotides: TGTGCCACCAGCAGAGGAGACAGCACTAACTATGGCTACACCTTC. Protein: CATSRGDSTNYGYTF.

This chain connects TRBV12-1 to TRBJ2-1; TRBD2, the D gene given by the table, was not confirmed from the DNA. TRBV12-1 is assigned pseudogene status. CDR3 length: 12 residues. CDR3 sequence reads: CASAWKRDEQFF. Written as DNA, the CDR3 is TGTGCCAGCGCCTGGAAGCGGGATGAGCAGTTCTTC.

Ten or more counts support this clonotype. The V and J genes are TRBV11-2 and TRBJ2-7; no definite D call. CDR1 is SGHAT and CDR2 is FQNNGV in the germline V gene. V lost 2 bases and J 9 bases, leaving 17 bases between the germline ends. This CDR3 contains 14 residues. The CDR3 nucleotides read TGTGCCAGCAGCTTAACCCTGATACAGTTCGCGCAGTACTTC. It encodes CASSLTLIQFAQYF. The full variable domain, in which reference TRBV11-2 and TRBJ2-7 provide the parts outside the CDR3, is EAGVAQSPRYKIIEKRQSVAFWCNPISGHATLYWYQQILGQGPKLLIQFQNNGVVDDSQLPKDRFSAERLKGVDSTLKIQPAKLEDSAVYLCASSLTLIQFAQYFGPGTRLTVT.

The table lists this clonotype with many counts. This chain connects TRBV11-2 to TRBJ2-5; 9 positions match TRBD2. The CDR3 sequence is 15 residues long. Per the germline V gene, CDR1 is SGHAT and CDR2 is FQNNGV. V dropped 1 base and J dropped 5; count of bases not matched to a gene: 5. The CDR3 here is CASSLGLAGIETQYF. CDR3 coding DNA: TGTGCCAGCAGCTTAGGGCTAGCGGGGATCGAGACCCAGTACTTC.

This clonotype was seen many times. The V call is TRBV6-6, the J call TRBJ1-1; 8 bases fit TRBD1. The trim removed 6 bases at V and 8 bases at J, leaving 2 bases unmatched. There are 11 residues in the CDR3. Germline assignment: CDR1 MNHNY and CDR2 SVGAGI (reference sequence). The CDR3 bases are TGTGCCAGCAGCCGACAGGGGGAAGCTTTCTTT. This encodes CASSRQGEAFF.

This clonotype was seen ten or more times. The genes are TRBV12-3 or TRBV12-4 and TRBJ1-1; D is undetermined. CDR3 size: 14 residues. The V end lost 1 base, the J end lost 1 base, and 7 bases lay between the germline ends. The CDR3 here is CASSLGASNTEAFF. DNA of the CDR3: TGTGCCAGCAGTTTAGGGGCCTCGAACACTGAAGCTTTCTTT.